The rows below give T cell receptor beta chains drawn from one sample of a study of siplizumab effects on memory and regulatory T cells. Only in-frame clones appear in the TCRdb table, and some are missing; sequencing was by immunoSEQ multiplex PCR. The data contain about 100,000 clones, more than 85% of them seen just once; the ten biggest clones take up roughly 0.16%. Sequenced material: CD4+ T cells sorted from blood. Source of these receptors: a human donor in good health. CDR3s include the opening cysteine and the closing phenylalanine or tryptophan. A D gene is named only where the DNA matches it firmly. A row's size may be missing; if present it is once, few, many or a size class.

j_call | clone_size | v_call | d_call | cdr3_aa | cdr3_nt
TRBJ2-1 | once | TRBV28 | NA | CASSSPGSGARYNEQFF | TGTGCCAGCAGTTCCCCCGGGTCCGGAGCCAGGTACAATGAGCAGTTCTTC
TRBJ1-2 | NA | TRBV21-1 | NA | CASSQQGPIDYGYTF | TGTGCCAGCAGCCAACAGGGTCCCATTGACTATGGCTACACCTTC
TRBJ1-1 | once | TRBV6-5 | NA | CASSPTMTVNTEAFF | TGTGCCAGCAGTCCCACCATGACAGTGAACACTGAAGCTTTCTTT
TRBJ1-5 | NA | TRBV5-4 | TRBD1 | CASSLRTGGNQPQHF | TGTGCCAGCAGCCTACGGACAGGGGGCAATCAGCCCCAGCATTTT
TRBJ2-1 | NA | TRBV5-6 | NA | CASSLDTGREFF | TGTGCCAGCAGCTTGGATACAGGGAGGGAGTTCTTC
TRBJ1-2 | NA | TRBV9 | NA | CASSVQEGTLSYGYTF | TGTGCCAGCAGCGTACAGGAGGGGACCCTGAGTTATGGCTACACCTTC
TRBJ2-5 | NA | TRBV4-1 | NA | CASSQEGRETQYF | TGCGCCAGCAGCCAAGAGGGGAGGGAGACCCAGTACTTC
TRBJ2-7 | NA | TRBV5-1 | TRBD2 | CASSEGLAGAYEQYF | TGCGCCAGCAGCGAGGGACTAGCGGGGGCCTACGAGCAGTACTTC
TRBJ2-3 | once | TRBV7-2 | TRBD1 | CASSLRTGTDTQYF | TGTGCCAGCAGCTTACGGACAGGGACAGATACGCAGTATTTT
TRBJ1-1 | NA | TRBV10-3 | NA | CAISTAGTMIEAFF | TGTGCCATCAGTACAGCCGGGACGATGATTGAAGCTTTCTTT
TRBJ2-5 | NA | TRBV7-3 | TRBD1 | CASSLSQGAGETQYF | TGTGCCAGCAGCTTAAGTCAGGGGGCAGGGGAGACCCAGTACTTC
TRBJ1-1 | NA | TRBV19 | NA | CASSITGFSNTEAFF | TGTGCCAGTAGTATAACAGGGTTTTCGAACACTGAAGCTTTCTTT
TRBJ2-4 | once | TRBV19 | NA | CASSIKGLENIQYF | TGTGCCAGTAGTATTAAGGGGCTCGAAAACATTCAGTACTTC
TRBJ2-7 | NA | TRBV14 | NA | CASSQGTYLLEQYF | TGTGCCAGCAGCCAAGGGACATACTTACTCGAGCAGTACTTC
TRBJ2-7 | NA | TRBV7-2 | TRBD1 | CASSPPGQGIEQYF | TGTGCCAGCAGCCCCCCGGGACAGGGAATCGAGCAGTACTTC
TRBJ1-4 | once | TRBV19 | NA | CASRATTNEKLFF | TGTGCCAGTAGGGCGACAACTAATGAAAAACTGTTTTTT
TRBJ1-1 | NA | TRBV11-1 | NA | CASSLVASGNTEAFF | TGTGCCAGCAGCTTAGTAGCCAGCGGGAACACTGAAGCTTTCTTT
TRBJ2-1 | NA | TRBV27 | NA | CASSLLVRGRPTRGYNEQFF | TGTGCCAGCAGTTTATTGGTTCGGGGGAGGCCGACGAGAGGGTACAATGAGCAGTTCTTC
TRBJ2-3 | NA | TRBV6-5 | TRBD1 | CASSYQGATQYF | TGTGCCAGCAGTTACCAGGGGGCGACGCAGTATTTT
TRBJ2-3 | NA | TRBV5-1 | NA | CASSSGQITDTQYF | TGCGCCAGCAGCTCCGGACAGATCACAGATACGCAGTATTTT
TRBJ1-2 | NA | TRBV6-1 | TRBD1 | CASSSRQGGYGYTF | TGTGCCAGCAGTTCAAGACAGGGAGGGTATGGCTACACCTTC
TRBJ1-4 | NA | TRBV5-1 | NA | CASSLTGQSQEKLFF | TGCGCCAGCAGCTTGACAGGGCAGTCTCAAGAAAAACTGTTTTTT
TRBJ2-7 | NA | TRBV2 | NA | CASSGRYEQYF | TGTGCCAGCAGTGGGCGCTACGAGCAGTACTTC
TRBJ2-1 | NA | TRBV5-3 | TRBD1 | CARSQGAPGFF | TGTGCCAGAAGCCAGGGGGCGCCCGGGTTCTTC
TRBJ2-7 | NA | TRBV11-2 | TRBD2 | CASSPRLAGMEYF | TGTGCCAGCAGCCCCCGGCTAGCGGGGATGGAGTACTTC
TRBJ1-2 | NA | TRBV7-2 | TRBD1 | CASSLGTGGGYTF | TGTGCCAGCAGCTTAGGGACAGGGGGAGGCTACACCTTC
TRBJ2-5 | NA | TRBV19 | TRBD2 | CASSPPPGLAGGPETQYF | TGTGCCAGTAGTCCCCCCCCGGGACTAGCGGGGGGCCCAGAGACCCAGTACTTC
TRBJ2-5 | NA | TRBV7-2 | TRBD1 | CASSLGDRDEETQYF | TGTGCCAGCAGCTTAGGGGACAGGGATGAAGAGACCCAGTACTTC
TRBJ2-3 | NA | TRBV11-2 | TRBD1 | CASSGQATDTQYF | TGTGCCAGCTCTGGACAGGCCACAGATACGCAGTATTTT
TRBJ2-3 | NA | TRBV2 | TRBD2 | CASSGQRGGIGTDTQYF | TGTGCCAGCAGTGGCCAGCGGGGGGGAATAGGGACAGATACGCAGTATTTT
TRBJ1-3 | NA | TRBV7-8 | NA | CASSPGVGRSGNTIYF | TGTGCCAGCAGCCCGGGGGTGGGTCGCTCTGGAAACACCATATATTTT
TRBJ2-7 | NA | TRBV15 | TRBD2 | CATSQTSGGLRVYEQYF | TGTGCCACCAGCCAGACTAGCGGGGGCCTAAGGGTGTACGAGCAGTACTTC
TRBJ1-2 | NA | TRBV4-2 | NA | CASSQDRVQGYGYTF | TGTGCCAGCAGCCAAGATAGGGTCCAGGGGTATGGCTACACCTTC
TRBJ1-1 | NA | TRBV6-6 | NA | CASSYSILERTEAFF | TGTGCCAGCAGTTACTCGATCCTTGAGCGGACTGAAGCTTTCTTT
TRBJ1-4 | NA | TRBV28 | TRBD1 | CASRITGTVSEKLFF | TGTGCCAGCAGGATTACCGGGACAGTATCCGAAAAACTGTTTTTT
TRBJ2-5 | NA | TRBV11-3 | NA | CASSLDSATQYF | TGTGCCAGCAGCTTAGATTCGGCGACCCAGTACTTC
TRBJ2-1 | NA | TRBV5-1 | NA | CASSLNGRGDYNEQFF | TGCGCCAGCAGCTTGAACGGCAGGGGCGACTACAATGAGCAGTTCTTC
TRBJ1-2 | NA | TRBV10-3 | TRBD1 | CAISRTGLNYGYTF | TGTGCCATCTCCCGGACAGGGCTGAACTATGGCTACACCTTC
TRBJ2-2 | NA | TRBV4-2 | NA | CASSHPGNTGELFF | TGTGCCAGCAGCCATCCAGGGAACACCGGGGAGCTGTTTTTT
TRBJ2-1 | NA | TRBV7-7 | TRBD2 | CASSARLAGGIDEQFF | TGTGCCAGCAGCGCCCGACTAGCGGGGGGTATCGATGAGCAGTTCTTC
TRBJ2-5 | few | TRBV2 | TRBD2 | CASRGGGEETQYF | TGTGCCAGCAGGGGCGGGGGGGAAGAGACCCAGTACTTC
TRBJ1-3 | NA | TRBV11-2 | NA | CASSSTQGNTIYF | TGTGCCAGCAGCTCTACACAGGGAAACACCATATATTTT
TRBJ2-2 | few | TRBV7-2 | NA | CASSLVSRVRTNTGELFF | TGTGCCAGCAGCTTAGTTTCAAGAGTGAGAACGAACACCGGGGAGCTGTTTTTT
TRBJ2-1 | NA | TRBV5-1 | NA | CASSLGGSGNEQFF | TGCGCCAGCAGCTTGGGTGGCTCAGGAAATGAGCAGTTCTTC
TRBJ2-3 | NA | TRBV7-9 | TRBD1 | CASSTGQAVRDTQYF | TGTGCCAGCAGCACGGGACAGGCTGTTCGAGATACGCAGTATTTT
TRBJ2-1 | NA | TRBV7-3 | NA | CASSPRGGNEQFF | TGTGCCAGCAGCCCCCGAGGGGGGAATGAGCAGTTCTTC
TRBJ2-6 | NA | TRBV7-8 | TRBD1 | CASSLNRGISGANVLTF | TGTGCCAGCAGCTTAAACAGGGGTATCTCTGGGGCCAACGTCCTGACTTTC
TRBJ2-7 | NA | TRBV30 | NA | CAWSVEGLYEQYF | TGTGCCTGGAGTGTTGAGGGTCTATACGAGCAGTACTTC
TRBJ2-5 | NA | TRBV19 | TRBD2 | CASSLLAGGQETQYF | TGTGCCAGTAGTCTTCTAGCGGGGGGCCAAGAGACCCAGTACTTC
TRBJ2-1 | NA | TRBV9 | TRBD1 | CASSHGTGGREQFF | TGTGCCAGCAGCCACGGGACAGGGGGCAGAGAGCAGTTCTTC
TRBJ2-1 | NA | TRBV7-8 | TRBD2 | CASSPRLAGGPVEQFF | TGTGCCAGCAGCCCCAGACTAGCGGGGGGGCCGGTTGAGCAGTTCTTC
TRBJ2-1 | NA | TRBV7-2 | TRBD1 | CASSRTGHLSYNEQFF | TGTGCCAGCAGCCGGACAGGGCACCTTTCCTACAATGAGCAGTTCTTC